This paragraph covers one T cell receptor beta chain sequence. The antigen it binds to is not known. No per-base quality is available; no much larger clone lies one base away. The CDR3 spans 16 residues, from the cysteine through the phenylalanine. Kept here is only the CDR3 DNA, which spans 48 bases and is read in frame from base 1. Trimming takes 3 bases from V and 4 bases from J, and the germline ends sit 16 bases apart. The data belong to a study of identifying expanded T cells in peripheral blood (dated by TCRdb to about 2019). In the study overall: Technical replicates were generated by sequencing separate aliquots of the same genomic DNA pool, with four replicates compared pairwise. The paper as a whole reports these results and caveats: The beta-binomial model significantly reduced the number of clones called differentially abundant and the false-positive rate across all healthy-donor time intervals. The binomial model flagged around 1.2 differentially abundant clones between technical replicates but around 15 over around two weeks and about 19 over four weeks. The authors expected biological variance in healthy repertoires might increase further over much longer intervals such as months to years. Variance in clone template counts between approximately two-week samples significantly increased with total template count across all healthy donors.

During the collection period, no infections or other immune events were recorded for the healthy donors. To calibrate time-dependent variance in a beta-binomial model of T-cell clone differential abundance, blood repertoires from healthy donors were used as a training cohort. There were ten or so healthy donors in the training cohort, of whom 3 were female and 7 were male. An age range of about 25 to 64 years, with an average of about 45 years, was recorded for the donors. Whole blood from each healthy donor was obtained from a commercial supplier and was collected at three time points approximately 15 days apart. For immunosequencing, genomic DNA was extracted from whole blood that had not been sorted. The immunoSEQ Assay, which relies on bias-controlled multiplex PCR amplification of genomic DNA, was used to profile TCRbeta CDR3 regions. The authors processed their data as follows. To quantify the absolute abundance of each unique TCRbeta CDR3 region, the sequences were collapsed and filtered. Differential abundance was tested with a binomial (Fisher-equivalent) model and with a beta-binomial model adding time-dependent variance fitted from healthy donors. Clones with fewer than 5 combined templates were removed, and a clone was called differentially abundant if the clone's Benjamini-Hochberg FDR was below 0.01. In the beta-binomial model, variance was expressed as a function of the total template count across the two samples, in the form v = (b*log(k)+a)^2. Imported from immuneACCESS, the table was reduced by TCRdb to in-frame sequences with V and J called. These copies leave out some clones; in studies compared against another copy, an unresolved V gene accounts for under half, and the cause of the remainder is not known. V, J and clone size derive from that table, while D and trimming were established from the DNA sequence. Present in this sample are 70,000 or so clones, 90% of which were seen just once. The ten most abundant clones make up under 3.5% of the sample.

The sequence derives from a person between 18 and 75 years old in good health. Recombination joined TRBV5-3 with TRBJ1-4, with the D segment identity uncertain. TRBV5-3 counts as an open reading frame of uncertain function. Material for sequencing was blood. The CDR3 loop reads CARSSPPGHLNEKLFF. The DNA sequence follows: TGTGCCAGAAGCTCACCCCCGGGCCACCTTAATGAAAAACTGTTTTTT.